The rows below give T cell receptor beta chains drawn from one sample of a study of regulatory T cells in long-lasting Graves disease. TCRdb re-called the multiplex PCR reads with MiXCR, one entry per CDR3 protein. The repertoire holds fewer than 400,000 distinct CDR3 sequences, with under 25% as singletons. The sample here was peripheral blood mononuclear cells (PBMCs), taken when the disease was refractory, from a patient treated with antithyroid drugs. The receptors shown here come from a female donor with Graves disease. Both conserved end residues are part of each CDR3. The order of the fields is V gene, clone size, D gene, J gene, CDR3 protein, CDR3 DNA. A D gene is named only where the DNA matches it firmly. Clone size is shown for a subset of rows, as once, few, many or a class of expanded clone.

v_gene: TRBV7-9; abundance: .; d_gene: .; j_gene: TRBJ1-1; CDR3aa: CASSLGGKADTEAFF; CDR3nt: TGTGCCAGCAGCTTAGGAGGGAAGGCGGACACTGAAGCTTTCTTT
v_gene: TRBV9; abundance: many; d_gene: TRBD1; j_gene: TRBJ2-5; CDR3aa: CASSVASDRIQETQYF; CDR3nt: TGTGCCAGCAGCGTAGCTTCGGACAGGATACAAGAGACCCAGTACTTC
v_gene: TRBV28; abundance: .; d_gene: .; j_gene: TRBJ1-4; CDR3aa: CASSFNSAEGEKLFF; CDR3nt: TGTGCCAGCAGTTTCAACTCAGCGGAGGGTGAAAAACTGTTTTTT
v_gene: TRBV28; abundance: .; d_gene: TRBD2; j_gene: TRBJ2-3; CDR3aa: CASSFLGSLRLATSTDTQYF; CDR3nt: TGTGCCAGCAGTTTTTTGGGCAGCCTCAGACTAGCGACCAGTACAGATACGCAGTATTTT
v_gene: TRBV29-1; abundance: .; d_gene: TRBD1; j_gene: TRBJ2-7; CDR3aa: CSVSGTAYEQYF; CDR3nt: TGCAGCGTCTCCGGGACAGCTTACGAGCAGTACTTC
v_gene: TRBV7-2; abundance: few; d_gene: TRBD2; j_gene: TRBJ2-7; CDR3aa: CASSGLAGGPLGEQYF; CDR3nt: TGTGCCAGCAGCGGACTAGCGGGAGGGCCTTTGGGGGAGCAGTACTTC
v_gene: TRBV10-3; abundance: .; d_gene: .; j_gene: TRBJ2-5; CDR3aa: CAIRPDGRETQYF; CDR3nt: TGTGCCATCAGGCCAGACGGTCGGGAGACCCAGTACTTC
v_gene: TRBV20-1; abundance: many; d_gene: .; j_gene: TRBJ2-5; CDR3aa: CSARRDTQYF; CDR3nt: TGCAGTGCTAGACGGGACACCCAGTACTTC
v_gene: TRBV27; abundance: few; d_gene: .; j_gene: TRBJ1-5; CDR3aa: CASSVMGGGQPQHF; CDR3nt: TGTGCCAGCAGTGTAATGGGGGGAGGTCAGCCCCAGCATTTT
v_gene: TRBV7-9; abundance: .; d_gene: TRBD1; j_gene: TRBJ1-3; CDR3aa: CASSLTPTGGYSGNTIYF; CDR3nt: TGTGCCAGCAGTTTAACCCCTACAGGGGGGTATTCCGGAAACACCATATATTTT
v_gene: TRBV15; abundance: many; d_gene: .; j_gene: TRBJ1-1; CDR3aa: CATSRTTLGVNTEAFF; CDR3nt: TGTGCCACCAGCAGAACAACGCTGGGGGTGAACACTGAAGCTTTCTTT
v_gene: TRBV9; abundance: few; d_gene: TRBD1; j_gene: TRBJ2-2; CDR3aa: CASSAGTGVITGELFF; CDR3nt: TGTGCCAGCAGCGCCGGGACAGGGGTTATCACCGGGGAGCTGTTTTTT
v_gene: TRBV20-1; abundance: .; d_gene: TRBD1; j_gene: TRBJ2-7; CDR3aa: CSAWDRESSYEQYF; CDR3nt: TGCAGTGCTTGGGACAGGGAAAGCTCCTACGAGCAGTACTTC
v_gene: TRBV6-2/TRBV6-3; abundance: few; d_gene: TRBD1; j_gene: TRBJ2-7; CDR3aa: CASRELGQGTYEQYF; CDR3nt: TGTGCCAGCAGGGAGCTGGGACAGGGGACCTACGAGCAGTACTTC
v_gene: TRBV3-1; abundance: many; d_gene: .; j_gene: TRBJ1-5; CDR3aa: CASSQGRVQPQHF; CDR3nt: TGTGCCAGCAGTCAAGGCAGGGTTCAGCCCCAGCATTTT
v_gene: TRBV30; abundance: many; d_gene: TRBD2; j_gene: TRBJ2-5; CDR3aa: CAWSVAGGLETQYF; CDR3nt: TGTGCCTGGAGTGTAGCGGGAGGTTTGGAGACCCAGTACTTC
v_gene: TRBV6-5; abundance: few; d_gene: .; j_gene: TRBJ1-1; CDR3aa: CASSYWDGEGGTEAFF; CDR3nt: TGTGCCAGCAGTTATTGGGACGGCGAAGGGGGCACTGAAGCTTTCTTT
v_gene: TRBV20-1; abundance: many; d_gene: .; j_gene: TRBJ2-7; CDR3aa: CSARDLQLSSGIYEQYF; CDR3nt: TGCAGTGCTAGAGATCTCCAACTTTCGAGCGGTATCTACGAGCAGTACTTC
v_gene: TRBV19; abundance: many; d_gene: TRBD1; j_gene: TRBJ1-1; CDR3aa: CASRQGAVNTEAFF; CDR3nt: TGTGCCAGCCGACAGGGGGCCGTGAACACTGAAGCTTTCTTT
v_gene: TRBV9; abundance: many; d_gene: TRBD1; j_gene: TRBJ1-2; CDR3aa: CASSPRDRIYGYTF; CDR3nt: TGTGCCAGCAGCCCCCGGGACAGAATCTATGGCTACACCTTC
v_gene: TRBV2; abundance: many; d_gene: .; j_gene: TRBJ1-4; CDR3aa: CASSEASGRGKLFF; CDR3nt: TGTGCCAGCAGTGAGGCGTCAGGGCGGGGAAAACTGTTTTTT
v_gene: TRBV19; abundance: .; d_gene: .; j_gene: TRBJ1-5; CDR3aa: CASSVRTANQPQHF; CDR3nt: TGTGCCAGTAGTGTTCGGACAGCCAATCAGCCCCAGCATTTT
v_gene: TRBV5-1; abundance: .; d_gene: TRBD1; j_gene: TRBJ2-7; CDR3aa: CASRQGLEEYF; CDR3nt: TGCGCCAGCAGACAGGGGCTAGAGGAGTACTTC
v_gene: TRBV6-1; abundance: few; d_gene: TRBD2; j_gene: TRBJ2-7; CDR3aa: CASSDYRTSGRPIYEQYF; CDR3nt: TGTGCCAGCAGTGACTACCGGACTAGCGGGAGACCCATCTACGAGCAGTACTTC
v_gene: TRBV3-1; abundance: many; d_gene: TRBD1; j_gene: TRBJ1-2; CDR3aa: CASSHGQDSNYGYTF; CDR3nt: TGTGCCAGCAGCCATGGACAGGACTCTAACTATGGCTACACCTTC
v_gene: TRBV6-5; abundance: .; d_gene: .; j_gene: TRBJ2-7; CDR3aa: CASSYSVSVEQYF; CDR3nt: TGTGCCAGCAGTTACTCAGTATCAGTGGAACAGTACTTC
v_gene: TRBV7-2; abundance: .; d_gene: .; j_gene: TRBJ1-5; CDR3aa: CASSLYGDSNQPQHF; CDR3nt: TGTGCCAGCAGCTTATATGGGGATAGCAATCAGCCCCAGCATTTT
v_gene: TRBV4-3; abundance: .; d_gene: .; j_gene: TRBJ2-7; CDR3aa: CASSQDGDQTYEQYF; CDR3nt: TGCGCCAGCAGCCAAGACGGGGACCAAACCTACGAGCAGTACTTC
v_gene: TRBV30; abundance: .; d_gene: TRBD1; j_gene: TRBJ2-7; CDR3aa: CAWGTGAYEQYF; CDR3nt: TGTGCCTGGGGGACAGGGGCCTACGAGCAGTACTTC
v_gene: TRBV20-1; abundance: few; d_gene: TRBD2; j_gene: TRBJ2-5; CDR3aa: CSATLAGQETQYF; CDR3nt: TGCAGTGCTACCTTAGCGGGCCAAGAGACCCAGTACTTC
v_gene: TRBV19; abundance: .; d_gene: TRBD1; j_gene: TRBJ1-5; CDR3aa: CASTPPPGQGIGQPQHF; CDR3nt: TGTGCCAGTACCCCTCCACCGGGACAGGGAATTGGTCAGCCCCAGCATTTT
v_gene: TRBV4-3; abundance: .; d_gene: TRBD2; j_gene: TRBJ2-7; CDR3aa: CASSRLLAGAYGQYF; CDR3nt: TGCGCCAGCAGCCGCCTTCTAGCGGGAGCCTACGGGCAGTACTTC
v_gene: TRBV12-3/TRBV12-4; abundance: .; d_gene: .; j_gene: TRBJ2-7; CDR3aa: CASSLGVSLCEQYF; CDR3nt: TGTGCCAGCAGTTTGGGGGTCTCGCTCTGCGAGCAGTACTTC
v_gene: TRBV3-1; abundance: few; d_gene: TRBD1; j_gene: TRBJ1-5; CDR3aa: CASSQAGQGRQPQHF; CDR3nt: TGTGCCAGCAGCCAAGCGGGACAGGGACGCCAGCCCCAGCATTTT
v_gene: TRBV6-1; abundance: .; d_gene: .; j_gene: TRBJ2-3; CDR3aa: CASSRDTQYF; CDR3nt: TGTGCCAGCAGTCGCGATACGCAGTATTTT
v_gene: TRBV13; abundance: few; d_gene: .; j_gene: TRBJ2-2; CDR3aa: CASSLTDPGTGELFF; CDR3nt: TGTGCCAGCAGCCTGACAGACCCGGGCACCGGGGAGCTGTTTTTT
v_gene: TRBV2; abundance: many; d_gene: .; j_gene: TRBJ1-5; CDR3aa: CASRERQSSNQPQHF; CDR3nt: TGTGCCAGCAGAGAAAGACAGTCCAGCAATCAGCCCCAGCATTTT
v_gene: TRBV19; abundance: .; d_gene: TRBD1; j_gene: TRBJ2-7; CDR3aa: CASSGQGAFDEQYF; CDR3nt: TGTGCCAGTAGCGGACAGGGGGCTTTCGACGAGCAGTACTTC
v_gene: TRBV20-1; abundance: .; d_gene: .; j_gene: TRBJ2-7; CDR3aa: CSARDVGRGYEQYF; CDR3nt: TGCAGTGCTAGAGATGTAGGCAGGGGCTACGAGCAGTACTTC